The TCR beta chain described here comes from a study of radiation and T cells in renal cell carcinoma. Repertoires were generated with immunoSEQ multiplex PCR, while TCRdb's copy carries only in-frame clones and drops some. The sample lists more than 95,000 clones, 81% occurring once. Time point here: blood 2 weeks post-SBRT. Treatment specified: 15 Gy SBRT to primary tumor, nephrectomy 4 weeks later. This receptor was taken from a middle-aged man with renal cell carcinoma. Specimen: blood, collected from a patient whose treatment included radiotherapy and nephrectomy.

The CDR3, as DNA: TGCGCCAGCAGCCGGTCCGACAGGGAAATCCCTTATCCCTCTGGGGCCAACGTCCTGACTTTC. It encodes CASSRSDREIPYPSGANVLTF. The V gene is TRBV4-3, the J gene TRBJ2-6; 7 bases fit TRBD1. Trimming cost V 4 bases and J 0 bases; bases outside gene matches: 18. The CDR3 spans 21 residues. Germline V gene lookup returns CDR1 LGHNA and CDR2 YSLEER.